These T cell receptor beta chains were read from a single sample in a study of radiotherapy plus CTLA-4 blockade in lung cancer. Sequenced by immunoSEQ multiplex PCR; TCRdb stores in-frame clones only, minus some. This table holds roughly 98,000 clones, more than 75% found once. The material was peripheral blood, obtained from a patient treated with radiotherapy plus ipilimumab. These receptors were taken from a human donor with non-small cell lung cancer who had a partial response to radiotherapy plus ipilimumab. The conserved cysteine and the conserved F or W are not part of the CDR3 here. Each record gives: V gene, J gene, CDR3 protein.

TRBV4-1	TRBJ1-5	ASSQDGGQFNQPQH
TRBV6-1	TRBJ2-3	ASSEGRTSGRRTDTQY
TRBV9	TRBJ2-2	ASSVEGGRGTGELF
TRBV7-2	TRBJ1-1	ASSRQGTTEAF
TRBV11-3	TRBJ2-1	ASSLAGIAGDYEQF
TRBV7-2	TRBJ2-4	ASRFGTSQNIQY
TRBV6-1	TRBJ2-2	ASSTGLFPTGELF
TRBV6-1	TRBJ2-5	ASSGLGVGTQY
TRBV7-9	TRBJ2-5	ASSLIQGTQETQY
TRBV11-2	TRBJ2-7	ASSYLWGVNEQY